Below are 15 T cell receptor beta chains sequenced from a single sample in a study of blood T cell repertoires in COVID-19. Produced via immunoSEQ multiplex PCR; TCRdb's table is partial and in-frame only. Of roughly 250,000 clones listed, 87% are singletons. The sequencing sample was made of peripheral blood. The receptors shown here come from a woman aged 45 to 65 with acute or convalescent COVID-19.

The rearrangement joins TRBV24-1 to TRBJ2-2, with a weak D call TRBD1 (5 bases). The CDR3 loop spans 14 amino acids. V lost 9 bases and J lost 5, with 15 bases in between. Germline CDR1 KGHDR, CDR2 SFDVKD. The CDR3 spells CATGNRFLTGELFF. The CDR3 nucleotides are TGTGCCACCGGGAACAGGTTTCTTACCGGGGAGCTGTTTTTT.

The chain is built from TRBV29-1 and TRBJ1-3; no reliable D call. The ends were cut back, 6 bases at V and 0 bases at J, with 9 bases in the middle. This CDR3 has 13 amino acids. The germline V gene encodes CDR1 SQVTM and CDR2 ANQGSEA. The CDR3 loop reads CSVTASSGNTIYF. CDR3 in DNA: TGCAGCGTCACAGCCAGCTCTGGAAACACCATATATTTT.

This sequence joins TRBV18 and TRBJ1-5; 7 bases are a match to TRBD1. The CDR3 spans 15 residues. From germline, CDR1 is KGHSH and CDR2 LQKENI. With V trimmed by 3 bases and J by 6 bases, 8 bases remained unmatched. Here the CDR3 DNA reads TGTGCCAGCTCACCGGTCCGGACAGGTGGTCAGCCCCAGCATTTT. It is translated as CASSPVRTGGQPQHF. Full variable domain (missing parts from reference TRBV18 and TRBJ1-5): NAGVMQNPRHLVRRRGQEARLRCSPMKGHSHVYWYRQLPEEGLKFMVYLQKENIIDESGMPKERFSAEFPKEGPSILRIQQVVRGDSAAYFCASSPVRTGGQPQHFGDGTRLSIL.

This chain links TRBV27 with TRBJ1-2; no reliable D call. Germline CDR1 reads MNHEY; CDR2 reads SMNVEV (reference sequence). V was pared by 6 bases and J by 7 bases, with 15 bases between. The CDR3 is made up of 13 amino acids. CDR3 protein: CASRPSGSTGYTF. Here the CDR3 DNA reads TGTGCCAGCAGACCTTCCGGGTCGACTGGCTACACCTTC.

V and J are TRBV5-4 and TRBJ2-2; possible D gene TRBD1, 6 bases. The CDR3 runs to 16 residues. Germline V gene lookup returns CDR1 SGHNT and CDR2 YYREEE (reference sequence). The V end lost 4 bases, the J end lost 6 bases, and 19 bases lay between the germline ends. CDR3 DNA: TGTGCCAGCAGCCCCTGGACAGCCAGAGTTGCCGGGGAGCTGTTTTTT. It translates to CASSPWTARVAGELFF. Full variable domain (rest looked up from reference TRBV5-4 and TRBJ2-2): ETGVTQSPTHLIKTRGQQVTLRCSSQSGHNTVSWYQQALGQGPQFIFQYYREEENGRGNFPPRFSGLQFPNYSSELNVNALELDDSALYLCASSPWTARVAGELFFGEGSRLTVL.

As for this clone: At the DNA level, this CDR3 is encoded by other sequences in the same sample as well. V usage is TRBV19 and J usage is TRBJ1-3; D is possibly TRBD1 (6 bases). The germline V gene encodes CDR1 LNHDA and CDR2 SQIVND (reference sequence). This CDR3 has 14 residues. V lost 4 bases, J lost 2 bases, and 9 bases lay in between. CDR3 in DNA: TGTGCCAGTAGTACTCGGACAGCTGGAAACACCATATATTTT. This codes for CASSTRTAGNTIYF. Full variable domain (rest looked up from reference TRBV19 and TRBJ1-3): DGGITQSPKYLFRKEGQNVTLSCEQNLNHDAMYWYRQDPGQGLRLIYYSQIVNDFQKGDIAEGYSVSREKKESFPLTVTSAQKNPTAFYLCASSTRTAGNTIYFGEGSWLTVV.

This CDR3 is CATSIDLAGPYEQYF. CDR3 coding DNA: TGTGCCACCAGCATCGATCTAGCGGGTCCCTACGAGCAGTACTTC. The rearrangement links TRBV15 to TRBJ2-7, with 8 bases matching TRBD2. The V and J ends lost 4 bases and 2 bases, in that order; junction bases with no gene match: 7. The CDR3 sequence is 15 residues long. Germline V CDR1 and CDR2: LNHNV, YYDKDF (reference sequence).

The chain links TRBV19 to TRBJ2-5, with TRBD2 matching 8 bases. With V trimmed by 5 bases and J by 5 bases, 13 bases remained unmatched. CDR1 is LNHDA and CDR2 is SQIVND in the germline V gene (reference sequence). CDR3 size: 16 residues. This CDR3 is CASSRGSGGLQETQYF. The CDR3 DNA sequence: TGTGCCAGTAGTCGAGGGAGCGGGGGCCTTCAGGAGACCCAGTACTTC.

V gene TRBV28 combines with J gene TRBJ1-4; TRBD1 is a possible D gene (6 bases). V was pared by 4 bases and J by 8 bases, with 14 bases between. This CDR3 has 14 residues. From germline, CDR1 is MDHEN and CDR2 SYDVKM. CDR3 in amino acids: CASSSGQGREKLFF. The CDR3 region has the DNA TGTGCCAGCAGTTCGGGACAAGGGCGAGAAAAACTGTTTTTT.

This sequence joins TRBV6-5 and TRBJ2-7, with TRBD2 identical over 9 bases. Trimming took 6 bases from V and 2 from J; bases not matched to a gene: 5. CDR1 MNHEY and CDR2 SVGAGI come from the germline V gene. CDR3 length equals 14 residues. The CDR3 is CASSATSGTYEQYF. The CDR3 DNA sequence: TGTGCCAGCAGCGCGACTAGCGGAACCTACGAGCAGTACTTC.

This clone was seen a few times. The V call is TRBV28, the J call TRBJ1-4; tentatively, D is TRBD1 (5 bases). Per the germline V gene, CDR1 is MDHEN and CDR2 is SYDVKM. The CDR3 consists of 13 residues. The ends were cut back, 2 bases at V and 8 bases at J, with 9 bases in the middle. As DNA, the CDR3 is TGTGCCAGCAGTTTACAAAACAGGGAAAAACTGTTTTTT. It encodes CASSLQNREKLFF.

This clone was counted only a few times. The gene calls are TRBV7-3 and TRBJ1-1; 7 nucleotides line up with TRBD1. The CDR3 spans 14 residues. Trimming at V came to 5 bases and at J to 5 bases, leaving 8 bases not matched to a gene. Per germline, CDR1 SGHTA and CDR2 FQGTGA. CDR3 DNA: TGTGCCAGCAGCGAACAGGGGAGTGGGACTGAAGCTTTCTTT. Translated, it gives CASSEQGSGTEAFF.

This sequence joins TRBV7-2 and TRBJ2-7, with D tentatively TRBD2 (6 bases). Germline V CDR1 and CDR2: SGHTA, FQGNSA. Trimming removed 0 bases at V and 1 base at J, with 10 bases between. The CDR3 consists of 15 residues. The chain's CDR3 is CASSLAGLTSYEQYF. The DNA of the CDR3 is TGTGCCAGCAGCTTAGCGGGACTTACTTCCTACGAGCAGTACTTC.

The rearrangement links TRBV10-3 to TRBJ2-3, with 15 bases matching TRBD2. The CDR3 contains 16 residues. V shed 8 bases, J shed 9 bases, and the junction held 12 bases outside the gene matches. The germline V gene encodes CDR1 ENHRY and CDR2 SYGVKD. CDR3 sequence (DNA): TGTGCCATCGGGGGACTAGCGGGAGGTCCCGGCGGGACGCAGTATTTT. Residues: CAIGGLAGGPGGTQYF.

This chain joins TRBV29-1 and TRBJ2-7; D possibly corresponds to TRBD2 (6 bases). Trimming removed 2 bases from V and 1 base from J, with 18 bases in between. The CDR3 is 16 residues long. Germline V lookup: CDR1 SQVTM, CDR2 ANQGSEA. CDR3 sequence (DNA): TGCAGCGTTGAATTGGGGGACTTCCCGCCATCCTACGAGCAGTACTTC. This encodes CSVELGDFPPSYEQYF.